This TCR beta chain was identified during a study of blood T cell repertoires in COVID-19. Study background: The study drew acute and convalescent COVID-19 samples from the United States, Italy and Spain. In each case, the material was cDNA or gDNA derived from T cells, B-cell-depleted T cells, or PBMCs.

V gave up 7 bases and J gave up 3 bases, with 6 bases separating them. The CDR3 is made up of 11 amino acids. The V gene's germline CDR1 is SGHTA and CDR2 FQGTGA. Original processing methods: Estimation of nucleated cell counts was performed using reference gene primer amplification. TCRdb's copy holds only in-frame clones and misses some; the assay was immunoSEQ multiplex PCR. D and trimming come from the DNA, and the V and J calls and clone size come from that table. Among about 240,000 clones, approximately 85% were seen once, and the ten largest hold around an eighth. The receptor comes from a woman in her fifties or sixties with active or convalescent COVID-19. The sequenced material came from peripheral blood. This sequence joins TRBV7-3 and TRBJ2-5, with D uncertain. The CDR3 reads CASKGEETQYF. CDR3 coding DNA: TGTGCCAGCAAAGGAGAAGAGACCCAGTACTTC.